The clone carrying this T cell receptor (beta chain) was seen a handful of times. Its specificity is unknown. These data are taken from a study of T-cell memory formation after mild COVID-19. Study-wide findings and caveats: Several responding clones turned up in pre-infection memory, indicating that cross-reactive memory may have taken part.

The V and J ends lost 6 bases and 5 bases respectively, with 19 bases between them. This CDR3 comprises 14 residues. CDR1 is DFQATT, CDR2 SNEGSKA, per germline (reference sequence). TCR alpha and TCR beta cDNA libraries carrying sample barcodes and UMIs came from 5'RACE with constant-segment primers. TCRdb reprocessed the 5' RACE reads via MiXCR and lists one record per CDR3 protein. The repertoire holds almost 350,000 distinct CDR3 sequences, with 20% to 25% as singletons. The sequenced sample was PBMCs or a T cell subset sorted from them (not recorded which). J is TRBJ1-2 and V is TRBV20-1; maybe TRBD1 (6 bases). The TCR was taken from a man younger than 30 who had mild COVID-19 (a few samples of this study predate the infection). Cell type and time point are not known. The CDR3 region has the DNA TGCAGTGCAAACGAACCGGGACATTGGTATGGCTACACCTTC. This encodes CSANEPGHWYGYTF.